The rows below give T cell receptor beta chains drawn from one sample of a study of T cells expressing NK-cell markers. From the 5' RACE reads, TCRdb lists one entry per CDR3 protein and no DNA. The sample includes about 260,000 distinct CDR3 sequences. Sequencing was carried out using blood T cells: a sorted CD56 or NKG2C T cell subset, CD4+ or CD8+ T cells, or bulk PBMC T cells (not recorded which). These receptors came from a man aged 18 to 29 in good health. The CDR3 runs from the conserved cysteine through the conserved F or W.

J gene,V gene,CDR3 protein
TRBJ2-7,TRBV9,CASSVEASTYEQYF
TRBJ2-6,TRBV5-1,CASSSWTGSSGANVLTF
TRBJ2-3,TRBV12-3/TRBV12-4,CASLDWGTDTQYF
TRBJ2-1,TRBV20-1,CSAPPPGPSSYNEQFF
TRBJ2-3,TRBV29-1,CSVEGASGRVDTQYF
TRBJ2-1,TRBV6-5,CASSYPPKREQFF
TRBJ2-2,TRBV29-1,CSVKSIGQPMNTGELFF
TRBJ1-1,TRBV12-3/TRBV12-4,CASSLRQPMNTEAFF
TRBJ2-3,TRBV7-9,CASSLYGRGIKTDTQYF
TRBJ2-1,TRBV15,CATSREGNSYNEQFF
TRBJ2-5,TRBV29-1,CSVTPTKETQYF
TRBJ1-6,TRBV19,CASGGYDSPLHF
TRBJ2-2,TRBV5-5,CASSIKQGPLDTGELFF
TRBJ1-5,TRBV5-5,CASSLGESNQPQHF
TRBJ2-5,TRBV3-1,CASIAHPTRETQYF
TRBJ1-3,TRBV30,CAWSVQGGNTIYF
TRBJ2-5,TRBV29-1,CSAAAGQETQYF
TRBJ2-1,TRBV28,CASSYRLAGLNEQFF
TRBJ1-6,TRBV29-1,CSVADNDNSPLHF
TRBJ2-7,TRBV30,CAWSVLAGGPREQYF
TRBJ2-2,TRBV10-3,CAITGTDNTGELFF
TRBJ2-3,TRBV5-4,CASSPVARPTDTQYF
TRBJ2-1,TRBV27,CASSLFRLAGNEQFF
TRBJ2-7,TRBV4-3,CASSQDLAGGPYEQYF
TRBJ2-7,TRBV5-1,CASSFGTGGTEQYF
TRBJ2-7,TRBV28,CASRDRQGWYEQYF
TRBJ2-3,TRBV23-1,CASSQPKDRGFTDTQYF
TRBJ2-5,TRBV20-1,CSARGQTSGVQETQYF
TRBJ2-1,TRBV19,CASSTLPEGNNEQFF
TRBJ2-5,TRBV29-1,CSADNIGRAKPGTQYF
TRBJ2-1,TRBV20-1,CSCGTRASYNEQFF
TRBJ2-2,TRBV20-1,CSARDRGRGSNTGELFF
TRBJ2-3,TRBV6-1,CASTLAGGTQYF
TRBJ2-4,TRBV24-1,CATSDRDRENIQYF
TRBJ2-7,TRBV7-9,CASSLAGGREYF
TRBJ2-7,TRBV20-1,CSAPDAYEQYF
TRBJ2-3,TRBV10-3,CAITATGQGRDTQYF
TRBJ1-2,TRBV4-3,CASSQGNYGYTF
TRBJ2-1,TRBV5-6,CASSTARLDEQFF
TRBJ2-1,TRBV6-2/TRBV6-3,CASRGQGSDEQFF